The 9 T cell receptor beta chains below come from one sample, sequenced in a study of T-cell reconstitution after alpha-beta-depleted transplantation in children. It was with unique molecular identifiers that the TCRbeta library was prepared. TCRdb passed the PCR reads through MiXCR, listing each CDR3 protein once. The table includes 80,000 or so distinct CDR3 sequences, roughly 14% detected once. The source was PBMCs, mostly from graft donor cells, collected 180 days after TCRalphabeta/CD19-depleted stem cell transplant. The source of these receptors is a male patient aged 2 to 9 who had a stem cell transplant for acute lymphoblastic leukemia, so the T cells may come from the graft donor.

The sample holds a few counts of this clonotype. The V call is TRBV27, the J call TRBJ2-3; D gene unclear. The CDR3 is made up of 13 amino acids. V lost 5 bases to trimming and J lost 10 bases, with 16 bases between them. Germline assignment: CDR1 MNHEY and CDR2 SMNVEV (reference sequence). The DNA for the CDR3 is TGTGCCAGCAGTCTACACTCTGAGGCGGCGCAGTATTTT. This translates into CASSLHSEAAQYF.

The table lists this clonotype with a few counts. J is TRBJ2-4 and V is TRBV10-3; tentative D call: TRBD2 (5 bases). The CDR3 totals 17 residues. V was clipped by 2 bases and J by 0 bases, with 14 bases between them. Germline V gene lookup returns CDR1 ENHRY and CDR2 SYGVKD. In DNA, the CDR3 is TGTGCCATCAGTGAGCAAATGGGGAGAAGAGCCAAAAACATTCAGTACTTC. This codes for CAISEQMGRRAKNIQYF.

Only a few counts were recorded for this clonotype. This chain joins TRBV5-1 and TRBJ2-4, with TRBD2 matching 9 bases. The V gene's germline CDR1 is SGHRS and CDR2 YFSETQ. The J segment lost 0 bases and the V segment lost 4 bases, leaving 5 bases of the junction unmatched. The CDR3 is made up of 16 amino acids. CDR3 region: CASSLGLAGAKNIQYF. Written as DNA, the CDR3 is TGCGCCAGCAGCCTGGGACTAGCAGGAGCCAAAAACATTCAGTACTTC.

This clonotype was seen only a few times. This chain links TRBV4-3 with TRBJ2-3; the D gene could be TRBD1 or TRBD2 (5 bases each). The V and J ends lost 4 bases and 2 bases respectively, with 13 bases between them. The CDR3 length is 15 residues. Germline CDR1 and CDR2: LGHNA and YSLEER. This chain's CDR3 is CASSRGVFSTDTQYF. DNA of the CDR3: TGCGCCAGCAGCCGAGGGGTATTCTCCACAGATACGCAGTATTTT.

For the CDR3, the DNA is TGTGCCAGCAGCTCGACAGGGGTAAATCAGCCCCAGCATTTT. Protein product: CASSSTGVNQPQHF. The J gene is TRBJ1-5, the V gene TRBV7-2, with 8 positions matching TRBD1. In germline, CDR1 is SGHTA, CDR2 FQGNSA. The CDR3 is 14 amino acids. V gave up 4 bases and J gave up 4 bases; unmatched junction bases: 3.

The chain has TRBV28 and TRBJ2-4; 9 bases are shared with TRBD1. The CDR3 spans 15 residues. Unmatched junction bases numbered 9, after V lost 5 bases and J lost 7 bases. Per the germline V gene, CDR1 is MDHEN and CDR2 is SYDVKM. The CDR3 reads CASSRPGTGNNIQYF. CDR3 DNA sequence: TGTGCCAGCAGTCGTCCCGGGACAGGGAACAACATTCAGTACTTC.

V and J are TRBV2 and TRBJ2-1; a weak D match, TRBD1 (6 bases). CDR3 length: 15 amino acids. The ends were cut back, 6 bases at V and 6 bases at J, with 18 bases in the middle. CDR1 is SNHLY and CDR2 is FYNNEI in the germline V gene. CDR3 residues: CASRTGPLILNEQFF. Written as DNA, the CDR3 is TGTGCCAGCAGAACAGGGCCTCTTATTCTCAATGAGCAGTTCTTC. Looking up the rest from reference TRBV2 and TRBJ2-1 gives the full variable domain: EPEVTQTPSHQVTQMGQEVILRCVPISNHLYFYWYRQILGQKVEFLVSFYNNEISEKSEIFDDQFSVERPDGSNFTLKIRSTKLEDSAMYFCASRTGPLILNEQFFGPGTRLTVL.

The CDR3 coding sequence is TGCAGTGCTAGAGTAGGCCCTCGAAGGGGAAGAGGAAACACCATATATTTT. This translates into CSARVGPRRGRGNTIYF. The chain carries TRBV20-1 and TRBJ1-3; tentative D call: TRBD1 (5 bases). The germline V gene has CDR1 DFQATT and CDR2 SNEGSKA (reference sequence). Trimming pared 1 base from V and 4 bases from J, leaving 20 bases between. This CDR3 region has 17 residues.

The gene calls are TRBV20-1 and TRBJ2-5; TRBD1 agrees at 8 bases. The CDR3 length is 15 residues. V gave up 4 bases and J gave up 5 bases; unmatched junction bases: 12. Germline CDR1 is DFQATT and CDR2 is SNEGSKA (reference sequence). The CDR3: CSANTAGGLWETQYF. The CDR3 DNA sequence: TGCAGTGCTAACACCGCAGGGGGCCTATGGGAGACCCAGTACTTC.